The entry that follows covers one TCR beta chain sequence. Its antigen is undetermined. Documented time point: week 35, safety follow-up. The study gave 300 ug of mutant IDH1 20-mer peptide per vaccine dose, with topical imiquimod. Diagnosis in the donors showed new WHO grade 3 or 4 astrocytomas that were IDH1-mutant and ATRX-lost. The data are from a study of a mutant IDH1 vaccine in newly diagnosed glioma. Across the whole study: First vaccine doses came 4-6 weeks after radiotherapy alone, or with temozolomide cycles. Treated patients showed a male proportion of approximately 62%, a female proportion of around 38%, and a mean age of about 41 years. Study observations and caveats: Apparently, pseudoprogression bore no relation to changes among the top peripheral T cell clonotypes.

The repertoire was sequenced with immunoSEQ multiplex PCR; TCRdb's copy has only in-frame clones and lacks some. The table records approximately 45,000 clones, approximately 90% of them present only once. The germline V and J ends were trimmed by 1 base and 7 bases, with 5 bases remaining between them. The CDR3 runs 12 residues. In germline, CDR1 is SEHNR, CDR2 FQNEAQ (reference sequence). This sequence was found in a woman between 40 and 55 years old with glioma. The source material was PBMCs, sampled from a glioma patient whose treatment included an IDH1 peptide vaccine. The chain links TRBV7-9 to TRBJ2-1, with D uncertain. CDR3 coding DNA: TGTGCCAGCAGCTTAGAGTCGAATGAGCAGTTCTTC. It is translated as CASSLESNEQFF.